Here is one TCR beta chain with its context. The CDR3 runs to 13 residues. From germline, CDR1 is MDHEN and CDR2 SYDVKM. The data stem from a study of blood T cell repertoires in COVID-19. The data were produced by immunoSEQ multiplex PCR, yet TCRdb's version contains in-frame clones alone and is incomplete. The sample has a few hundred thousand clones; around nine tenths are singletons. The sequencing input was PBMCs or T cells enriched from blood (not recorded which). The receptor was isolated from a woman younger than 45 who had been exposed to COVID-19. This chain joins TRBV28 and TRBJ2-5, with D maybe TRBD1 (5 bases). The CDR3 here is CTTTGHYQETQYF. CDR3 DNA: TGTACCACAACCGGACACTACCAAGAGACCCAGTACTTC.